Described below is a single TCR beta chain sequence and its context. The assay was immunoSEQ multiplex PCR, and TCRdb's table has in-frame clones only and misses some. The sample yields some 450,000 clones, more than 70% seen once. The sample comes from a study of shared clonotypes between healthy human individuals. The ends were cut back, 4 bases at V and 0 bases at J, with 12 bases in the middle. The CDR3 spans 16 residues. The germline V gene has CDR1 LNHDA and CDR2 SQIVND (reference sequence). What was sequenced was PBMCs. The receptor was derived from a woman aged 40 to 50 in good health. Some clones in this sample may be carry-over from other donors' samples. V gene TRBV19 combines with J gene TRBJ1-4; the D is unclear. CDR3 in DNA: TGTGCCAGTAGTACCGCGAGGACCGCAACTAATGAAAAACTGTTTTTT. It is translated as CASSTARTATNEKLFF.